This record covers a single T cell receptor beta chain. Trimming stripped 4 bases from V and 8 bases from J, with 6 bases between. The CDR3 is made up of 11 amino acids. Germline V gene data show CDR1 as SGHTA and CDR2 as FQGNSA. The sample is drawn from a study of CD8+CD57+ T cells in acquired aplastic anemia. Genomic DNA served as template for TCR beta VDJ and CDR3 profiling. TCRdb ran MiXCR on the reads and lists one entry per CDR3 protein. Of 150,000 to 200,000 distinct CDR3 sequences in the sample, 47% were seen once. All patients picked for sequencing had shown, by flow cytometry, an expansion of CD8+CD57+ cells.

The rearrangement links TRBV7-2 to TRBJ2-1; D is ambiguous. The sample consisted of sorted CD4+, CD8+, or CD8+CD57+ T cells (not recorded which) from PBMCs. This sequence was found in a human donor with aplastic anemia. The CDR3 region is CASSYVDEQFF. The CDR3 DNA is TGTGCCAGCAGCTATGTCGATGAGCAGTTCTTC.